The subject of this entry is one T cell receptor beta chain. The sample comes from a study of blood T cell repertoires in COVID-19. About the research overall: Donors in the United States, Italy and Spain gave samples during acute or convalescent COVID-19. The cDNA or gDNA used as material had been derived from T cells, B-cell-depleted T cells, or PBMCs.

CDR3 length: 12 residues. Germline assignment: CDR1 KGHSH and CDR2 LQKENI. The ends were cut back, 8 bases at V and 8 bases at J, with 15 bases in the middle. Clones were sequenced by immunoSEQ multiplex PCR, and TCRdb holds only the in-frame ones, with some missing. The sample lists 240,000 or so clones, over 70% seen once, with 3.3% in the top ten. Input material: peripheral blood. The chain employs TRBV18 and TRBJ1-2; D uncertain. This TCR was recovered from an elderly woman with acute or convalescent COVID-19. The CDR3 nucleotides are TGTGCCAGCCGGGGAAACTTAGTAGGCTACACCTTC. This codes for CASRGNLVGYTF.